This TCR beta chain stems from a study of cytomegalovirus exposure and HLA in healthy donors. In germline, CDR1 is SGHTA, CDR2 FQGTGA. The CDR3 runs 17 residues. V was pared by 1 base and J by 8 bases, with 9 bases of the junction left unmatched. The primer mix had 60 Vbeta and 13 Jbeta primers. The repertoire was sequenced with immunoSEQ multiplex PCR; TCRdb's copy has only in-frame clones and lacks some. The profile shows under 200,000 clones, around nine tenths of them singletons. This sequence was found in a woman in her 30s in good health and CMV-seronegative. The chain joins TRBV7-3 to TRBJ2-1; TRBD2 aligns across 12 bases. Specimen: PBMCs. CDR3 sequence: CASSLIPLAGGQDEQFF. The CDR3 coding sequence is TGTGCCAGCAGCTTAATACCACTAGCGGGAGGTCAGGATGAGCAGTTCTTC.